Shown below are 20 T cell receptor beta chains from a single sample sequenced in a study of T cells in Graves' hyperthyroidism and ophthalmopathy. The investigators amplified TCR beta CDR3 regions from RNA transcripts. HTBI primers were employed in a first-round RT-PCR of the TCR CDR3. MiXCR was run by TCRdb on the multiplex PCR reads, yielding one entry per CDR3 protein. The sample comprises fewer than 350,000 distinct CDR3 sequences, 15% to 20% of which are singletons, and approximately 54% rests with the top ten. The sample taken for sequencing was blood. Receptors were obtained from a woman between 50 and 59 years old with Graves' hyperthyroidism.

V gene TRBV7-3 combines with J gene TRBJ2-1, with TRBD2 matching 8 bases. The CDR3 contains 15 residues. CDR1 is SGHTA, CDR2 FQGTGA, per germline. The V and J ends lost 5 bases and 1 base, in that order; junction bases with no gene match: 4. The CDR3 reads CASSLRGGSYNEQFF. CDR3 bases: TGTGCCAGCAGCCTCCGGGGGGGTTCCTACAATGAGCAGTTCTTC.

This clonotype was picked up many times. The chain employs TRBV3-1 and TRBJ2-1, with 7 nucleotides matching TRBD2. Germline assignment: CDR1 LGHDT and CDR2 YNNKEL (reference sequence). The V segment lost 1 base and the J segment 0 bases; nucleotides outside the gene matches: 9. The CDR3 contains 18 residues. This CDR3 reads CASSQGSGVSSSYNEQFF. CDR3 nucleotides: TGTGCCAGCAGCCAAGGGAGCGGGGTCTCGAGCTCCTACAATGAGCAGTTCTTC.

There are many counts of this clonotype. The J gene is TRBJ1-1, the V gene TRBV2; no clear D gene. In germline, CDR1 is SNHLY, CDR2 FYNNEI. Trimming cost V 6 bases and J 1 base, with 9 bases left between them. This CDR3 region has 13 residues. In DNA, the CDR3 is TGTGCCAGCAGGCCGGAAGCGAACACTGAAGCTTTCTTT. Its translation is CASRPEANTEAFF.

This chain uses TRBV28 with TRBJ2-7, with D unclear. The CDR3 has 17 amino acids. V lost 2 bases to trimming and J lost 0 bases, with 17 bases between them. CDR1 and CDR2 from the germline V gene are MDHEN and SYDVKM. Here the CDR3 reads CASSLRAVASSSYEQYF. DNA of the CDR3: TGTGCCAGCAGTTTAAGGGCGGTGGCCTCCAGCTCCTACGAGCAGTACTTC.

Note on this clonotype: This may come from a read error, since a much larger clone is one base off. The chain employs TRBV11-2 and TRBJ2-1, with 10 bases aligning to TRBD2. The CDR3 loop spans 15 amino acids. Per the germline V gene, CDR1 is SGHAT and CDR2 is FQNNGV. The CDR3 here is CASRPSGSSCNEQFF. CDR3 nucleotides: TGTGCCAGCAGACCTAGCGGGAGCTCCTGCAATGAGCAGTTCTTC.

The chain uses TRBV27 and TRBJ1-2, with D perhaps TRBD1 (5 bases). This CDR3 comprises 12 residues. V lost 6 bases to trimming and J lost 4 bases, with 9 bases between them. Germline V gives CDR1 MNHEY, CDR2 SMNVEV (reference sequence). The CDR3 sequence: CASRTGLYGYTF. The DNA of the CDR3 is TGTGCCAGCAGAACGGGGCTCTATGGCTACACCTTC.

There are many counts of this clonotype. This chain uses TRBV6-1 with TRBJ2-5; maybe TRBD2 (5 bases). The germline V gene encodes CDR1 MNHNS and CDR2 SASEGT. The CDR3 consists of 14 residues. V was shortened by 5 bases and J by 1 base, with 11 bases between the two germline ends. Here the CDR3 reads CASSSPGLQETQYF. The CDR3, as DNA: TGTGCCAGCAGTTCCCCCGGACTCCAAGAGACCCAGTACTTC.

This clonotype was seen only a few times. One end of the junction varies from germline; a read error may be responsible. The chain is built from TRBV5-5 and TRBJ2-7; 9 nucleotides match TRBD2. Per germline, CDR1 SGHKS and CDR2 YYEKEE (reference sequence). The CDR3 is 15 residues long. The chain's CDR3 is CASTLSTSGTYEQYF. In DNA, the CDR3 is TGTGCCAGCACCTTGTCGACTAGCGGTACCTACGAGCAGTACTTC.

This clonotype came up many times. V gene TRBV28 combines with J gene TRBJ2-5; D is possibly TRBD2 (5 bases). CDR1 MDHEN and CDR2 SYDVKM come from the germline V gene. The CDR3 sequence is 12 residues long. Trimming stripped 3 bases from V and 4 bases from J, with 6 bases between. The CDR3 loop reads CASSFGGETQYF. Written as DNA, the CDR3 is TGTGCCAGCAGTTTTGGAGGAGAGACCCAGTACTTC. The variable domain in full, completed from reference TRBV28 and TRBJ2-5, reads DVKVTQSSRYLVKRTGEKVFLECVQDMDHENMFWYRQDPGLGLRLIYFSYDVKMKEKGDIPEGYSVSREKKERFSLILESASTNQTSMYLCASSFGGETQYFGPGTRLLVL.

This clonotype came up many times. This chain links TRBV6-2 or TRBV6-3 with TRBJ2-2, with D uncertain. This CDR3 region has 13 residues. Per germline, CDR1 MNHEY and CDR2 SVGEGT. The germline V and J ends were trimmed by 7 bases and 4 bases, with 10 bases remaining between them. The CDR3 DNA reads as TGTGCCAGCACCCTTTTGTCCACCGGGGAGCTGTTTTTT. Encoded protein: CASTLLSTGELFF.

This clonotype was counted many times. The chain couples TRBV20-1 to TRBJ1-1, with 8 bases lining up with TRBD1. Germline assignment: CDR1 DFQATT and CDR2 SNEGSKA (reference sequence). The CDR3 extends over 14 amino acids. The V and J ends lost 3 bases and 1 base, in that order; junction bases with no gene match: 4. The CDR3: CSASRGTGNTEAFF. CDR3 coding DNA: TGCAGTGCTAGCCGTGGGACAGGGAACACTGAAGCTTTCTTT.

The chain is built from TRBV20-1 and TRBJ2-1; no firm D call. Germline V gene data show CDR1 as DFQATT and CDR2 as SNEGSKA (reference sequence). This CDR3 contains 15 residues. Trimming left V 0 bases short and J 4 bases short, with 13 bases between. The CDR3 loop reads CSARDRRLPYNEQFF. The CDR3 region has the DNA TGCAGTGCTAGAGACCGGCGGTTACCTTACAATGAGCAGTTCTTC.

This clonotype has at least ten counts. The V and J genes are TRBV20-1 and TRBJ2-7; possible D gene TRBD1, 6 bases. The CDR3 length is 11 residues. From germline, CDR1 is DFQATT and CDR2 SNEGSKA (reference sequence). V dropped 6 bases and J dropped 3 bases, with 9 bases sitting between them. Here the CDR3 reads CSARDIYEQYF. CDR3 sequence (DNA): TGCAGTGCCAGGGACATCTACGAGCAGTACTTC.

There are many counts of this clonotype. The CDR3, as DNA: TGTGCCAGTAGTCGGACCGCGAACACTGAAGCTTTCTTT. Its translation: CASSRTANTEAFF. The rearrangement joins TRBV19 to TRBJ1-1; the D is unclear. The CDR3 sequence is 13 residues long. The germline CDR1 and CDR2 sequences are LNHDA and SQIVND (reference sequence). The V gene lost 5 bases and the J gene lost 1 base, with 8 bases spanning the gap.

This clonotype occurred a few times. The chain has TRBV2 and TRBJ1-4; 12 bases align to TRBD1. The CDR3 contains 14 residues. Germline loops: CDR1 SNHLY, CDR2 FYNNEI. V trimming: 7 bases; J trimming: 14 bases; junction bases outside the gene matches: 11. CDR3 loop: CASKGTGGIKYLFF. The DNA of the CDR3 is TGTGCCAGCAAGGGGACAGGGGGCATCAAATACCTGTTTTTT.

The sample holds a few counts of this clonotype. The chain joins TRBV7-3 to TRBJ1-1; D not resolved. Trimming pared 1 base from V and 2 bases from J, leaving 8 bases between. CDR3 length equals 14 residues. Germline V CDR1 and CDR2: SGHTA, FQGTGA. CDR3 loop: CASSLKRANTEAFF. The CDR3 DNA sequence: TGTGCCAGCAGCTTAAAAAGAGCCAACACTGAAGCTTTCTTT.

This clonotype appeared many times. This chain uses TRBV18 with TRBJ1-1; D unclear. The CDR3 is made up of 12 amino acids. V lost 5 bases, J lost 2 bases, and 6 bases lay in between. CDR1 KGHSH and CDR2 LQKENI come from the germline V gene. CDR3 DNA sequence: TGTGCCAGCTCAGCACGAAACACTGAAGCTTTCTTT. Protein product: CASSARNTEAFF.

Many counts were recorded for this clonotype. This chain connects TRBV30 to TRBJ2-1; D remains unclear. V lost 1 base and J 0 bases, leaving 10 bases between the germline ends. The CDR3 runs 15 residues. Germline CDR1 GTSNPN, CDR2 SVGIG (reference sequence). CDR3 coding DNA: TGTGCCTGGAGTGAAGGCATATTCTCCTACAATGAGCAGTTCTTC. It yields the protein CAWSEGIFSYNEQFF.

The chain links TRBV6-5 to TRBJ1-3; D not resolved. Germline CDR1 reads MNHEY; CDR2 reads SVGAGI. The CDR3 runs 17 residues. Trimming took off 3 bases at V and 0 bases at J, with 15 bases between the two ends. In DNA, the CDR3 is TGTGCCAGCAGTTATTCTCTAACGGCAAGCTCTGGAAACACCATATATTTT. This codes for CASSYSLTASSGNTIYF.

This clonotype was observed at least ten times. The CDR3 coding sequence is TGTGCTAGTGGTTTGACGGGGTCTGGTGGCTACACCTTC. This sequence encodes CASGLTGSGGYTF. This sequence joins TRBV12-5 and TRBJ1-2; D not resolved. Germline V gene sequence: CDR1 LGHNT, CDR2 FRNRAP. V shed 2 bases and J shed 7 bases, with 11 bases lying between them. The CDR3 extends over 13 amino acids.